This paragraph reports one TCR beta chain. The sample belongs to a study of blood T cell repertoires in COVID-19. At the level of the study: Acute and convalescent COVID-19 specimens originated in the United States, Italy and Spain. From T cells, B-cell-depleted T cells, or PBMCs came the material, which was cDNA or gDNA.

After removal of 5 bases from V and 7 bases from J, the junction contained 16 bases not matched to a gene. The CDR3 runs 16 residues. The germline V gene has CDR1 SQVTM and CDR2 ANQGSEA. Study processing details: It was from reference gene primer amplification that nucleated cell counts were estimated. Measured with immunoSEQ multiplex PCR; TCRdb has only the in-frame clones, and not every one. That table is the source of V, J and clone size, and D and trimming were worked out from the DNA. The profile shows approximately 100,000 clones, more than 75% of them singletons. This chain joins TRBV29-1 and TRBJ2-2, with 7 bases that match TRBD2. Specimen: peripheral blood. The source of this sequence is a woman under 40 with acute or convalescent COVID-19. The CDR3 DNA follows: TGCAGCGTTAGCGGGACCGGGCTTTCAAGAGGCGGGGAGCTGTTTTTT. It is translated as CSVSGTGLSRGGELFF.